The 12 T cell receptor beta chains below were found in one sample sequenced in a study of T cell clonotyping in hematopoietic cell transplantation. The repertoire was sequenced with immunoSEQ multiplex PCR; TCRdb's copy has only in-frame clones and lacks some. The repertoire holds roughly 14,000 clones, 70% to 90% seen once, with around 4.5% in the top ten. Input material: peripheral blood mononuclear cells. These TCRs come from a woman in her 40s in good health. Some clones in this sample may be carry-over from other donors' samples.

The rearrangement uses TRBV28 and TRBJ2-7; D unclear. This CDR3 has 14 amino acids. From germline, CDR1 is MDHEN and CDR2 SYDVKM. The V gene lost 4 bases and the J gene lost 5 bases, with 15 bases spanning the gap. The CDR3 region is CASSSPHLGNEQYF. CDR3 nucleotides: TGTGCCAGCAGTTCCCCCCACCTGGGCAACGAGCAGTACTTC. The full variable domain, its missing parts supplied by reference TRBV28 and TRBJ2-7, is DVKVTQSSRYLVKRTGEKVFLECVQDMDHENMFWYRQDPGLGLRLIYFSYDVKMKEKGDIPEGYSVSREKKERFSLILESASTNQTSMYLCASSSPHLGNEQYFGPGTRLTVT.

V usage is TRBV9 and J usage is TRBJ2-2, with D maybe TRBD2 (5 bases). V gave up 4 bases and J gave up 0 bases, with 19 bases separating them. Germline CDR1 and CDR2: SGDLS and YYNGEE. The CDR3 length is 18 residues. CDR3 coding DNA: TGTGCCAGCAGCCCTCCCGGGGTGGTCCTAGCGAACACCGGGGAGCTGTTTTTT. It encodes CASSPPGVVLANTGELFF.

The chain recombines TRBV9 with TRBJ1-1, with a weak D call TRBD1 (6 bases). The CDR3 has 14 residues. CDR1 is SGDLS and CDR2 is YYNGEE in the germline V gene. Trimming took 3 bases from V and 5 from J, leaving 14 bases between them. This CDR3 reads CASSATQGRTEAFF. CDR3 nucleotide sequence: TGTGCCAGCAGCGCGACACAGGGTCGGACTGAAGCTTTCTTT.

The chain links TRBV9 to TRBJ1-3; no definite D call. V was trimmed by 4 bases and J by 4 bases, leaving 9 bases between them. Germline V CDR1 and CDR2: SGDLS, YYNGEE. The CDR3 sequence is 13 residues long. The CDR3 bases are TGTGCCAGCAGCATAATGGAGGGAAACACCATATATTTT. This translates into CASSIMEGNTIYF.

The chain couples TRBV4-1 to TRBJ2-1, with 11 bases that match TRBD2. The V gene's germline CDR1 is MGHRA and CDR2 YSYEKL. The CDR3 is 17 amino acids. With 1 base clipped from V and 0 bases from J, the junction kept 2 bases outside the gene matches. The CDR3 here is CASSQGLAGSSYNEQFF. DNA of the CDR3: TGCGCCAGCAGCCAAGGACTAGCGGGGTCCTCCTACAATGAGCAGTTCTTC.

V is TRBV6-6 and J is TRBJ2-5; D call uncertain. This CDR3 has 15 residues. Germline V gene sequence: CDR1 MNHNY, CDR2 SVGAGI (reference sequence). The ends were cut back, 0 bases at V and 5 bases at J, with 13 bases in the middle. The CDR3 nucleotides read TGTGCCAGCAGTTACTCGTCGCTAGACTTGGAGACCCAGTACTTC. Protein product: CASSYSSLDLETQYF.

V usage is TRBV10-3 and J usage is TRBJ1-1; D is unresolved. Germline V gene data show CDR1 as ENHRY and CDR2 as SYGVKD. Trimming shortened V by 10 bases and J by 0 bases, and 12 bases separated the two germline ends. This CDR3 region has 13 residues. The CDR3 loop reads CATQSQLNTEAFF. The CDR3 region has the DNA TGTGCCACTCAGTCACAGTTGAACACTGAAGCTTTCTTT.

CDR3 in amino acids: CSAEGAHGYTF. The CDR3 DNA reads as TGCAGCGCCGAGGGGGCCCATGGCTACACCTTC. The chain recombines TRBV29-1 with TRBJ1-2; 7 nucleotides align to TRBD1. CDR1 and CDR2 from the germline V gene are SQVTM and ANQGSEA. V was pared by 7 bases and J by 6 bases, with 5 bases of the junction left unmatched. This CDR3 has 11 residues.

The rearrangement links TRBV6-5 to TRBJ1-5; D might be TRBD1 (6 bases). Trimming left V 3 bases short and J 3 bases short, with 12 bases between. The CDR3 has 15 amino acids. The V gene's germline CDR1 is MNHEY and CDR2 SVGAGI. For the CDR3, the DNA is TGTGCCAGCAGTTATTGGGGGCTGGACAATCAGCCCCAGCATTTT. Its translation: CASSYWGLDNQPQHF.

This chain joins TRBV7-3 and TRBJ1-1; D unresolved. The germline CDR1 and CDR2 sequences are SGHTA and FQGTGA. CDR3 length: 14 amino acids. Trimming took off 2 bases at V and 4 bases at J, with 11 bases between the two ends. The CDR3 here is CASSLDGLSTEAFF. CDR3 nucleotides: TGTGCCAGCAGCTTAGACGGATTGAGCACTGAAGCTTTCTTT.

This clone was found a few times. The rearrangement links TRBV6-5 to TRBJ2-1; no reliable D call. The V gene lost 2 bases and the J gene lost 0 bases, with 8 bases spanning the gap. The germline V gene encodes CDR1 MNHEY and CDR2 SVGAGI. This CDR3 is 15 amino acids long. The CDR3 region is CASSYKDSSYNEQFF. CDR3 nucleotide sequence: TGTGCCAGCAGTTACAAAGATAGCTCCTACAATGAGCAGTTCTTC.

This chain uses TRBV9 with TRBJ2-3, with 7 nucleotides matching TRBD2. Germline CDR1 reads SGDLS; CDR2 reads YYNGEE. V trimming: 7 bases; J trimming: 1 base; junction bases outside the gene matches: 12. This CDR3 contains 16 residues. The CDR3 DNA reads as TGTGCCAGCGGCCCCCCGTGGGGGGGTGGCACAGATACGCAGTATTTT. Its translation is CASGPPWGGGTDTQYF.